The 8 T cell receptor beta chains in this list originate from one sample, sequenced in a study of shared clonotypes between healthy human individuals. This table comes from immunoSEQ multiplex PCR, and its TCRdb copy is limited to in-frame clones, with some not included. The data hold about 2.4 million clones, with 80% to 95% observed a single time. The sample taken for sequencing was naive CD4+ T cells from PBMCs. Subset defined: CD45RA+ positively selected. The receptors come from a man between 18 and 29 years old in good health. Some clones in this sample may be carry-over from other donors' samples.

The gene calls are TRBV9 and TRBJ2-2, with 7 nucleotides matching TRBD1. V shed 3 bases and J 1 base; nucleotides not matched to a gene: 3. The CDR3 loop spans 15 amino acids. Germline V gene data show CDR1 as SGDLS and CDR2 as YYNGEE. CDR3 region: CASSAWTGNTGELFF. The CDR3 DNA is TGTGCCAGCAGCGCCTGGACAGGGAACACCGGGGAGCTGTTTTTT.

In the case of this clone: Other DNA sequences in the sample encode the same CDR3. The chain combines TRBV6-4 with TRBJ2-1, with 13 bases aligning to TRBD2. Looked up from germline, CDR1 is MRHNA and CDR2 is SNTAGT. V gave up 5 bases and J gave up 6 bases; unmatched junction bases: 4. There are 15 residues in the CDR3. This CDR3 reads CASSRTSGRANEQFF. In DNA, the CDR3 is TGTGCCAGCAGTAGAACTAGCGGGAGGGCCAATGAGCAGTTCTTC.

V and J are TRBV30 and TRBJ2-1; 7 bases agree with TRBD2. From germline, CDR1 is GTSNPN and CDR2 SVGIG (reference sequence). This CDR3 region has 14 residues. The junction had 7 bases not matched to a gene; V was cut back by 0 bases and J by 8 bases. The CDR3 protein is CAWSVGRESDEQFF. The CDR3 DNA is TGTGCCTGGAGTGTAGGGCGGGAGTCGGATGAGCAGTTCTTC.

This rearrangement joins TRBV30 to TRBJ1-3, with D uncertain. The germline V gene encodes CDR1 GTSNPN and CDR2 SVGIG (reference sequence). Trimming took off 0 bases at V and 2 bases at J, with 11 bases between the two ends. This CDR3 is built from 15 residues. This CDR3 reads CAWSVGGNTGNTIYF. In nucleotides, the CDR3 is TGTGCCTGGAGTGTGGGAGGTAATACTGGAAACACCATATATTTT.

The chain has TRBV2 and TRBJ1-2; tentatively, D is TRBD1 (5 bases). The germline CDR1 and CDR2 sequences are SNHLY and FYNNEI. The CDR3 has 13 amino acids. V was shortened by 6 bases and J by 8 bases, with 16 bases between the two germline ends. The CDR3 spells CASRKDYRRGYTF. The CDR3 DNA reads TGTGCCAGCAGGAAGGACTACAGGAGGGGCTACACCTTC.

The chain uses TRBV30 and TRBJ2-7; 10 bases line up with TRBD2. The germline gives CDR1 GTSNPN, CDR2 SVGIG (reference sequence). Trimming took 8 bases from V and 3 from J; bases not matched to a gene: 7. This CDR3 has 13 amino acids. CDR3 sequence: CAGGRLAGYEQYF. CDR3 bases: TGTGCCGGGGGAAGACTAGCGGGCTACGAGCAGTACTTC. The variable domain in full, with the rest retrieved from reference TRBV30 and TRBJ2-7, is SQTIHQWPATLVQPVGSPLSLECTVEGTSNPNLYWYRQAAGRGLQLLFYSVGIGQISSEVPQNLSASRPQDRQFILSSKKLLLSDSGFYLCAGGRLAGYEQYFGPGTRLTVT.

The V call is TRBV7-8, the J call TRBJ2-3, with D perhaps being TRBD1 or TRBD2 (6 bases each). Germline assignment: CDR1 SGHVS and CDR2 FQNEAQ. The CDR3 is 17 residues long. With 0 bases removed from V and 1 base from J, the gap between germline ends came to 14 bases. In DNA, the CDR3 is TGTGCCAGCAGCTTAGCCGGGTCGGGGGCAGGCACAGATACGCAGTATTTT. Translated, it gives CASSLAGSGAGTDTQYF.

The rearrangement joins TRBV14 to TRBJ2-7, with D perhaps TRBD1 or TRBD2 (5 bases each). The CDR3 totals 18 residues. CDR1 is SGHDN and CDR2 is FVKESK in the germline V gene. V lost 4 bases and J lost 4, with 26 bases in between. The CDR3 reads CASSRRRSAELEGYEQYF. The CDR3 DNA is TGTGCCAGCAGCCGGCGCCGCTCAGCCGAACTTGAGGGGTACGAGCAGTACTTC.